This section outlines one T cell receptor beta chain sequence together with its context. Its antigen remains unidentified. The sample belongs to a study of cytomegalovirus exposure and HLA in healthy donors. Study observations and caveats: About 87% or about 30% of the time was how often most TCR beta V segments were productive, according to an earlier analysis.

V was shortened by 1 base and J by 2 bases, with 16 bases between the two germline ends. The CDR3 is 16 amino acids. Germline V gene lookup returns CDR1 SGHDT and CDR2 YYEEEE. PCR amplification relied on 60 Vbeta primers (plus 13 Jbeta primers). Sequencing used immunoSEQ multiplex PCR; TCRdb keeps in-frame clones, though not all of them. The data contain tens of thousands of clones, 76% of them singletons. The sequencing sample was made of PBMCs. The rearrangement joins TRBV5-6 to TRBJ2-7; no clear D gene. This receptor was identified in a male donor in good health and CMV-seronegative. Written as DNA, the CDR3 is TGTGCCAGCAGCTTGATGCAGGCTACCCTAACCTACGAGCAGTACTTC. Translation: CASSLMQATLTYEQYF.